The 22 T cell receptor beta chains presented below share a single source sample, sequenced in a study of blood T cell repertoires in COVID-19. Some clones are missing from TCRdb's copy, which holds only in-frame ones; the method was immunoSEQ multiplex PCR. The sample records 130,000 to 150,000 clones, roughly four fifths being singletons. The sequenced material came from peripheral blood. The receptors stem from a human donor with acute or convalescent COVID-19. The donor label of this sample is uncertain.

The chain combines TRBV5-1 with TRBJ2-5; a possible D gene is TRBD2 (6 bases). The CDR3 has 14 residues. CDR1 SGHRS and CDR2 YFSETQ come from the germline V gene. V was clipped by 4 bases and J by 3 bases, with 13 bases between them. The CDR3 reads CASSRTGGKETQYF. The DNA for the CDR3 is TGCGCCAGCAGCAGAACCGGGGGAAAAGAGACCCAGTACTTC.

This rearrangement joins TRBV10-3 to TRBJ1-1; 7 bases line up with TRBD1. Trimming removed 7 bases from V and 5 bases from J; junction bases left unmatched: 7. The germline gives CDR1 ENHRY, CDR2 SYGVKD. The CDR3 extends over 13 amino acids. The DNA for the CDR3 is TGTGCCATCACCGGGACAGTTGGGACTGAAGCTTTCTTT. Encoded protein: CAITGTVGTEAFF.

The rearrangement links TRBV6-5 to TRBJ1-2; D not certain. The CDR3 runs 13 residues. Germline CDR1 is MNHEY and CDR2 is SVGAGI. V lost 8 bases, J lost 4 bases, and 14 bases lay in between. The DNA of the CDR3 is TGTGCCAGCGTGGCCTCGGGAGGCTATGGCTACACCTTC. Translating it yields CASVASGGYGYTF.

V gene TRBV7-7 combines with J gene TRBJ2-5, with TRBD2 matching 10 bases. CDR3 length: 16 residues. V gave up 1 base and J gave up 1 base; unmatched junction bases: 3. Germline V lookup: CDR1 SSHAT, CDR2 FNYEAQ (reference sequence). The CDR3 loop reads CASSLGLAGAQETQYF. In DNA, the CDR3 is TGTGCCAGCAGCTTAGGCCTAGCGGGGGCCCAAGAGACCCAGTACTTC.

The chain carries TRBV5-1 and TRBJ2-1, with 7 bases identical to TRBD2. This CDR3 is built from 15 residues. Germline assignment: CDR1 SGHRS and CDR2 YFSETQ. With V trimmed by 4 bases and J by 1 base, 5 bases remained unmatched. CDR3 DNA: TGCGCCAGCAGCACGAGCGGGAATTCCTACAATGAGCAGTTCTTC. Protein sequence: CASSTSGNSYNEQFF.

The rearrangement links TRBV19 to TRBJ2-3, with TRBD2 matching over 7 bases. J lost 8 bases, V lost 5 bases, and 7 bases had no gene match. CDR3 length equals 13 residues. Germline V lookup: CDR1 LNHDA, CDR2 SQIVND (reference sequence). The CDR3 loop reads CASSGRASGTQYF. CDR3 coding DNA: TGTGCCAGTAGTGGGAGGGCCTCCGGTACGCAGTATTTT.

This clone came up a few times. The chain joins TRBV2 to TRBJ1-2; D is undetermined. Germline V gives CDR1 SNHLY, CDR2 FYNNEI. V lost 3 bases and J 8 bases, leaving 13 bases between the germline ends. The CDR3 is 13 residues long. The CDR3: CASSEIAGGGYTF. Written as DNA, the CDR3 is TGTGCCAGCAGTGAGATTGCAGGAGGAGGCTACACCTTC. Full variable domain (outside the CDR3, taken from reference TRBV2 and TRBJ1-2): EPEVTQTPSHQVTQMGQEVILRCVPISNHLYFYWYRQILGQKVEFLVSFYNNEISEKSEIFDDQFSVERPDGSNFTLKIRSTKLEDSAMYFCASSEIAGGGYTFGSGTRLTVV.

This chain connects TRBV5-1 to TRBJ1-1; a possible D gene is TRBD1 (5 bases). CDR3 length equals 14 residues. With 1 base removed from V and 3 bases from J, the gap between germline ends came to 10 bases. Germline V CDR1 and CDR2: SGHRS, YFSETQ. The CDR3 nucleotides are TGCGCCAGCAGCTTGCTTCGGGGGGACACTGAAGCTTTCTTT. Its translation is CASSLLRGDTEAFF.

This clone was found once. The V gene is TRBV6-5, the J gene TRBJ1-1, with 7 bases aligning to TRBD1. Germline V gene data show CDR1 as MNHEY and CDR2 as SVGAGI. Trimming cost V 9 bases and J 2 bases; bases outside gene matches: 6. The CDR3 runs to 13 residues. The CDR3 region is CASKGQLNTEAFF. The CDR3 DNA reads TGTGCCAGTAAGGGACAGTTAAACACTGAAGCTTTCTTT.

The rearrangement links TRBV7-3 to TRBJ2-5, with 10 bases identical to TRBD2. V trimming: 1 base; J trimming: 4 bases; junction bases outside the gene matches: 3. This CDR3 has 15 amino acids. Germline CDR1 and CDR2: SGHTA and FQGTGA. The CDR3 spells CASSLRLAGVETQYF. The CDR3 nucleotides are TGTGCCAGCAGCTTAAGGCTAGCGGGGGTAGAGACCCAGTACTTC. Drawing the rest from reference TRBV7-3 and TRBJ2-5, the complete variable domain is GAGVSQTPSNKVTEKGKYVELRCDPISGHTALYWYRQSLGQGPEFLIYFQGTGAADDSGLPNDRFFAVRPEGSVSTLKIQRTERGDSAVYLCASSLRLAGVETQYFGPGTRLLVL.

This chain joins TRBV11-1 and TRBJ2-7; weak D call: TRBD1 (6 bases). Germline-derived CDR1 and CDR2 are SGHAT and FQDESV (reference sequence). CDR3 length: 17 residues. Trimming shortened V by 0 bases and J by 3 bases, and 18 bases separated the two germline ends. CDR3: CASSLAYRQAGGYEQYF. As DNA, the CDR3 is TGTGCCAGCAGCTTAGCTTATAGACAGGCTGGCGGCTACGAGCAGTACTTC.

The sample holds a few counts of this clone. This sequence joins TRBV6-4 and TRBJ1-1; D may be TRBD1 (5 bases). This CDR3 has 13 amino acids. Germline CDR1 and CDR2: MRHNA and SNTAGT. V lost 5 bases, J lost 4 bases, and 11 bases lay in between. The CDR3 sequence: CASSFDGGTEAFF. The DNA for the CDR3 is TGTGCCAGCAGTTTCGACGGGGGCACTGAAGCTTTCTTT.

V usage is TRBV5-1 and J usage is TRBJ2-2, with 10 positions matching TRBD1. CDR1 and CDR2 (germline): SGHRS, YFSETQ. This CDR3 contains 18 residues. With 3 bases clipped from V and 0 bases from J, the junction kept 8 bases outside the gene matches. DNA for the CDR3: TGCGCCAGCAGCTCCTCCCGAGGACAGGGGGCGAACACCGGGGAGCTGTTTTTT. It translates to CASSSSRGQGANTGELFF.

This chain joins TRBV9 and TRBJ2-7; 7 nucleotides align to TRBD1. CDR1 SGDLS and CDR2 YYNGEE come from the germline V gene. The V gene end was trimmed by 2 bases and the J gene end by 4 bases; junction bases not matched to a gene: 6. The CDR3 sequence is 14 residues long. CDR3 nucleotide sequence: TGTGCCAGCAGCGTGACGGGACAGATGTACGAGCAGTACTTC. As protein: CASSVTGQMYEQYF.

The chain carries TRBV3-1 (or the pseudogene TRBV3-2) and TRBJ1-4; D call uncertain. The V end lost 1 base, the J end lost 8 bases, and 20 bases lay between the germline ends. The CDR3 extends over 17 amino acids. Per the germline V gene, CDR1 is LGHDT and CDR2 is YNNKEL (reference sequence). In DNA, the CDR3 is TGTGCCAGCAGCCAAGGATGGTCCGGCAGCCTCGGGGAAAAACTGTTTTTT. Its protein is CASSQGWSGSLGEKLFF.

The chain employs TRBV10-3 and TRBJ1-4; D call uncertain. Germline V gene lookup returns CDR1 ENHRY and CDR2 SYGVKD. Trimming stripped 4 bases from V and 7 bases from J, with 4 bases between. This CDR3 is 11 amino acids long. In nucleotides, the CDR3 is TGTGCCATCAGTGCGGGTGAAAAACTGTTTTTT. Its protein product is CAISAGEKLFF.

The V and J genes are TRBV19 and TRBJ1-4; no reliable D call. The V gene lost 7 bases and the J gene lost 3 bases, with 12 bases spanning the gap. Germline CDR1 LNHDA, CDR2 SQIVND (reference sequence). This CDR3 spans 14 amino acids. CDR3 protein: CASNARGPNEKLFF. The DNA of the CDR3 is TGTGCCAGTAACGCCCGGGGTCCTAATGAAAAACTGTTTTTT.

The rearrangement joins TRBV19 to TRBJ1-6; D might be TRBD1 (5 bases). The CDR3 extends over 14 amino acids. The V end was cut by 4 bases, the J end by 7 bases, with 11 bases between. CDR1 is LNHDA and CDR2 is SQIVND in the germline V gene (reference sequence). CDR3 sequence: CASSREGRNSPLHF. In nucleotides, the CDR3 is TGTGCCAGTAGTAGGGAGGGGCGGAATTCACCCCTCCACTTT. The variable domain in full, with the rest retrieved from reference TRBV19 and TRBJ1-6, is DGGITQSPKYLFRKEGQNVTLSCEQNLNHDAMYWYRQDPGQGLRLIYYSQIVNDFQKGDIAEGYSVSREKKESFPLTVTSAQKNPTAFYLCASSREGRNSPLHFGNGTRLTVT.

The chain links TRBV19 to TRBJ1-1; D remains unclear. V lost 3 bases, J lost 3 bases, and 17 bases lay in between. CDR3 length equals 16 residues. Germline assignment: CDR1 LNHDA and CDR2 SQIVND (reference sequence). The CDR3 sequence is CASSILIRGVYTEAFF. CDR3 bases: TGTGCCAGTAGTATTCTCATCCGGGGTGTATACACTGAAGCTTTCTTT.

The chain is built from TRBV11-2 and TRBJ1-2, with D possibly matching TRBD1 (5 bases). With 0 bases removed from V and 7 bases from J, the gap between germline ends came to 15 bases. This CDR3 is built from 15 residues. Looked up from germline, CDR1 is SGHAT and CDR2 is FQNNGV. The chain's CDR3 is CASSLEPAGSRGYTF. Here the CDR3 DNA reads TGTGCCAGCAGCTTAGAGCCGGCAGGGTCGCGTGGCTACACCTTC.

This chain links TRBV5-6 with TRBJ1-2; TRBD1 aligns across 8 bases. V trimming: 1 base; J trimming: 2 bases; junction bases outside the gene matches: 7. The CDR3 has 16 residues. Looked up from germline, CDR1 is SGHDT and CDR2 is YYEEEE. The CDR3 DNA is TGTGCCAGCAGCTTGTTGACAGGGGCCGGGAACTATGGCTACACCTTC. As protein: CASSLLTGAGNYGYTF.

CDR3 sequence (DNA): TGTGCCTGGACCGAAAGGACAGACTATGGCTACACCTTC. Residues: CAWTERTDYGYTF. V usage is TRBV30 and J usage is TRBJ1-2, with a tentative D call TRBD1 (6 bases). CDR3 size: 13 residues. The germline CDR1 and CDR2 sequences are GTSNPN and SVGIG (reference sequence). V dropped 4 bases and J dropped 3 bases, with 12 bases sitting between them.